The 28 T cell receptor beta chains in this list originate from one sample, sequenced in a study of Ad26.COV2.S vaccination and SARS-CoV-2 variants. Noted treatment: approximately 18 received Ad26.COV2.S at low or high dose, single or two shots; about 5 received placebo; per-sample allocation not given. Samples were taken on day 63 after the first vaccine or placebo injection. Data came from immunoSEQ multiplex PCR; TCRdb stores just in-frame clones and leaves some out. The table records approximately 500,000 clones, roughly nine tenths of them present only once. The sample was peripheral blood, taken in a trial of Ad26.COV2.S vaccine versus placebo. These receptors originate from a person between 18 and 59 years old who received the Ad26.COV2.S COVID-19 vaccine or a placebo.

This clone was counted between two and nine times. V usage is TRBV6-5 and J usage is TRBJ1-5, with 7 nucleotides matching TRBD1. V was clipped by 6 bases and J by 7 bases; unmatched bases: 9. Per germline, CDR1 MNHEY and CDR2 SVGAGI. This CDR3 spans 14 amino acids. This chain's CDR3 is CASSRQGENQPQHF. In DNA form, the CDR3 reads TGTGCCAGCAGCCGACAGGGTGAGAACCAGCCCCAGCATTTT.

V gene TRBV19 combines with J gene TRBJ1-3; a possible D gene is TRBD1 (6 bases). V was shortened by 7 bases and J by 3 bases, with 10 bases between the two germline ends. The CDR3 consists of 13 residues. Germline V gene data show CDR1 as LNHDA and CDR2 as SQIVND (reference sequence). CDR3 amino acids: CASTDRGGNTIYF. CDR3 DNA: TGTGCCAGTACGGACAGAGGTGGAAACACCATATATTTT.

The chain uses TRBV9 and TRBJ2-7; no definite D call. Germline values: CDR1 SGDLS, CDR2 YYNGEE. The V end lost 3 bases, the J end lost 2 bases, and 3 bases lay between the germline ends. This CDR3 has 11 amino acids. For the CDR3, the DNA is TGTGCCAGCAGCGCCGCCTACGAGCAGTACTTC. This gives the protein CASSAAYEQYF. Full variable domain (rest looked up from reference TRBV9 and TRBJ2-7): DSGVTQTPKHLITATGQRVTLRCSPRSGDLSVYWYQQSLDQGLQFLIQYYNGEERAKGNILERFSAQQFPDLHSELNLSSLELGDSALYFCASSAAYEQYFGPGTRLTVT.

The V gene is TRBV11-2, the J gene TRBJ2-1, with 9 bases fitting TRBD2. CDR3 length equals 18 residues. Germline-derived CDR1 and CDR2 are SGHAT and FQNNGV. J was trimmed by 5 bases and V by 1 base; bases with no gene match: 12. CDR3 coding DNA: TGTGCCAGCAGCTTAGTGAGGCGGGAGGGCCCCGTGAACAATGAGCAGTTCTTC. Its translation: CASSLVRREGPVNNEQFF.

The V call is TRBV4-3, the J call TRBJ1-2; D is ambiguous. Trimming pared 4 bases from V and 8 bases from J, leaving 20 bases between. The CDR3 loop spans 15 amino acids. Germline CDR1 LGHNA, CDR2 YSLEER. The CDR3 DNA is TGCGCCAGCAGCCCAGGCACCGGGAAAGTAAGCGGCTACACCTTC. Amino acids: CASSPGTGKVSGYTF.

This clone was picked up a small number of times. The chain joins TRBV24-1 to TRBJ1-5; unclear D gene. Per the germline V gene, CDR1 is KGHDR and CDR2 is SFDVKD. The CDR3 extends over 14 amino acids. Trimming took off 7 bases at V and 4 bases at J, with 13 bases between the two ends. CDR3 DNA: TGTGCCACCAGGGGGTTCGGGCAAAATCAGCCCCAGCATTTT. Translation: CATRGFGQNQPQHF.

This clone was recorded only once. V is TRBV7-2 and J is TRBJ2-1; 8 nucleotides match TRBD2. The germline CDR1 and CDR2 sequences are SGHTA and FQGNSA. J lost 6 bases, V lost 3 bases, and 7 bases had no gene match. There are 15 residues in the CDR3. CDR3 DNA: TGTGCCAGCAGCTTCGGGAGGGCCGTTTTCAATGAGCAGTTCTTC. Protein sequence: CASSFGRAVFNEQFF.

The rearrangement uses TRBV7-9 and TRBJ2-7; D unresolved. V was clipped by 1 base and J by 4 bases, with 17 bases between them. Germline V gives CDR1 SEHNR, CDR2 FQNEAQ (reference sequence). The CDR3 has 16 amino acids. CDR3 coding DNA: TGTGCCAGCAGCTTAGAGGGCGGCGGAATAGGGTACGAGCAGTACTTC. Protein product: CASSLEGGGIGYEQYF.

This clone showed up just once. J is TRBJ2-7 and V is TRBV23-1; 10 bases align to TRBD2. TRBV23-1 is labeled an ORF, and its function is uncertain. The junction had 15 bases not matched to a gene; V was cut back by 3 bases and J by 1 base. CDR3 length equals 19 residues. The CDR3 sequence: CASSHPVTSGIWLSYEQYF. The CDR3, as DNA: TGCGCCAGCAGTCATCCGGTAACTAGCGGGATTTGGCTTTCCTACGAGCAGTACTTC.

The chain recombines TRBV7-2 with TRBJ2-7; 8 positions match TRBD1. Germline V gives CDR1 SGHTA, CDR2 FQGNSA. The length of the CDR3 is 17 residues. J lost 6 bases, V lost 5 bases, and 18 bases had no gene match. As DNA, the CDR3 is TGTGCCAGCAGCCCCCAGGGGGCACCCTCGGGTCTGCTCGAGCAGTACTTC. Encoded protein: CASSPQGAPSGLLEQYF.

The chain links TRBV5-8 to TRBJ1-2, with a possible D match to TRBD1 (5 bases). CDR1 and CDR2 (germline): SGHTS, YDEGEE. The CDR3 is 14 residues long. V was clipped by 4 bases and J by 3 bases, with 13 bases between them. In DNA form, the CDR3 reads TGTGCCAGCAGCCCAAGACAGAACTACTATGGCTACACCTTC. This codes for CASSPRQNYYGYTF.

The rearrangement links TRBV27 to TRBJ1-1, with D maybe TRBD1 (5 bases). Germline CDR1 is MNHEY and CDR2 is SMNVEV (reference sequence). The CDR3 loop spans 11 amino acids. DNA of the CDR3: TGTGAGAGCAGGGTGAACACTGAAGCTTTCTTT. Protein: CESRVNTEAFF.

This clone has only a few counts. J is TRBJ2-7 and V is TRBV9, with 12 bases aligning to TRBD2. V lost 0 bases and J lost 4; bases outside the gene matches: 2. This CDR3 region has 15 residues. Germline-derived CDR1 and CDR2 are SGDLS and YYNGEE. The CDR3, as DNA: TGTGCCAGCAGCGTAGGGACTAGCGGGACTTACGAGCAGTACTTC. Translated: CASSVGTSGTYEQYF.

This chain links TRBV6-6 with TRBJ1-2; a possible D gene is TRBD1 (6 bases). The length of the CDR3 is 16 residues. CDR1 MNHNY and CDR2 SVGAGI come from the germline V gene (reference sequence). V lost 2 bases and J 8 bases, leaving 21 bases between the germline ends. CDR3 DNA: TGTGCCAGCAGTTACGGGTCGACAGGCCCCATGTTAGGCTACACCTTC. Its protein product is CASSYGSTGPMLGYTF.

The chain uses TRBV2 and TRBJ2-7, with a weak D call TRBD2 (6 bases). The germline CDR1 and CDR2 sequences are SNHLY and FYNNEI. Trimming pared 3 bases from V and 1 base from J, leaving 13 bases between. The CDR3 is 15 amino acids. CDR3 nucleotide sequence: TGTGCCAGCAGTGACCGGAGGGGTGAGTCCTACGAGCAGTACTTC. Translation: CASSDRRGESYEQYF.

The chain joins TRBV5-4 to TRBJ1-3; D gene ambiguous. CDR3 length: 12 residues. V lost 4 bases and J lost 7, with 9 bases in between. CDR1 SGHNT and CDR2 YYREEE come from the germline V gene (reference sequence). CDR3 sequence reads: CASSTVGNTIYF. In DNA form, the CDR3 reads TGTGCCAGCAGCACGGTGGGGAACACCATATATTTT.

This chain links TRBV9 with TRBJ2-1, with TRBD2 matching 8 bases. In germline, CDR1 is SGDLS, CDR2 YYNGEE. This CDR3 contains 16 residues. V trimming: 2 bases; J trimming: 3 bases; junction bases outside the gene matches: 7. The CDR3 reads CASSVSGKRGYNEQFF. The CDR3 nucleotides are TGTGCCAGCAGCGTTAGCGGGAAAAGGGGCTACAATGAGCAGTTCTTC.

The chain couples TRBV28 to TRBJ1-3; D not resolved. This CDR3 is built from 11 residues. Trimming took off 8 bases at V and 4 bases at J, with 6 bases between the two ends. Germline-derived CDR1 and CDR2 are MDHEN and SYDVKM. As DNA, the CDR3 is TGTGCCAGCCGTCGGGGAAACACCATATATTTT. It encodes CASRRGNTIYF.

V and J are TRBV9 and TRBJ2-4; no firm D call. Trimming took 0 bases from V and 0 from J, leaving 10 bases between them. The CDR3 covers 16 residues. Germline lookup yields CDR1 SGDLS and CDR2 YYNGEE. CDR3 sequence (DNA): TGTGCCAGCAGCGTAGACGGAATCCTAGCCAAAAACATTCAGTACTTC. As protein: CASSVDGILAKNIQYF.

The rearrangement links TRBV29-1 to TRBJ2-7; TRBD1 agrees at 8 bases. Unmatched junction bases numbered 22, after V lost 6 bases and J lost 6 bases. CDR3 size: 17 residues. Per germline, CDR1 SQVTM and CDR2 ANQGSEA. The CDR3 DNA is TGCAGCGTAGGCGGGACAGGATTCGCCTCGGTATTTGGCGAGCAGTACTTC. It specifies CSVGGTGFASVFGEQYF.

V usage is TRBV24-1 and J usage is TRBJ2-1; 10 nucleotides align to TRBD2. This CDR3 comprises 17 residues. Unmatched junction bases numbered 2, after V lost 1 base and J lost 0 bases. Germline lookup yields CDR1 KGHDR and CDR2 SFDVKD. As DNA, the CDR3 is TGTGCCACCAGTGATTTCCCTAGCGGGAGCTCCTACAATGAGCAGTTCTTC. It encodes CATSDFPSGSSYNEQFF.

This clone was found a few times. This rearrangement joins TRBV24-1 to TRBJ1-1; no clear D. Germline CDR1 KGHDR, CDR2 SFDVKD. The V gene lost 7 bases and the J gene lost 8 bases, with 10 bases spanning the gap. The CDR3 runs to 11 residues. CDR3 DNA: TGTGCCACCAGCAGTTTGGGCGAAGCTTTCTTT. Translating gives CATSSLGEAFF.

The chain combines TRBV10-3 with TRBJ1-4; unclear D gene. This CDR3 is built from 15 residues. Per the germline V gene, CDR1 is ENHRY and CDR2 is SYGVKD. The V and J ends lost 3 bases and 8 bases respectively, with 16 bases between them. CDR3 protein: CAISESLAGSEKLFF. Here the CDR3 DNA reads TGTGCCATCAGTGAATCGCTTGCGGGTAGCGAAAAACTGTTTTTT.

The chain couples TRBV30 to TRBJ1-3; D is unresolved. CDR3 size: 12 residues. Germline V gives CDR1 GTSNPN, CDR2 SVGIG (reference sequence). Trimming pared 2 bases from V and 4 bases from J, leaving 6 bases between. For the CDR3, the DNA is TGTGCCTGGAGTCAAGACGGAAACACCATATATTTT. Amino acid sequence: CAWSQDGNTIYF.

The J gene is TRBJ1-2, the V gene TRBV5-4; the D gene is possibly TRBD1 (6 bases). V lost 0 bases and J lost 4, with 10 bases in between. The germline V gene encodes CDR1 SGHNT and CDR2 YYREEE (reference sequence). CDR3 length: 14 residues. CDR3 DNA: TGTGCCAGCAGCTTGGACAGGGAGGTCTATGGCTACACCTTC. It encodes CASSLDREVYGYTF.

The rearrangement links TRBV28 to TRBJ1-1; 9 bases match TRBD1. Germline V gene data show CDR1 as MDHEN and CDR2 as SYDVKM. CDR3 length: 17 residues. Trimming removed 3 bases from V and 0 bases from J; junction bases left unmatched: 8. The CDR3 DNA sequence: TGTGCCAGCAGTTTGGTACGACAGGGGGGAATGAACACTGAAGCTTTCTTT. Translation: CASSLVRQGGMNTEAFF.

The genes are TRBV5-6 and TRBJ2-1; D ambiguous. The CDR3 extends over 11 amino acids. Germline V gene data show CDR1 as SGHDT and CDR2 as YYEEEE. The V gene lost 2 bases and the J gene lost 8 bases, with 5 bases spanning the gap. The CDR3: CASSFQYEQFF. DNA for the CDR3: TGTGCCAGCAGCTTCCAGTATGAGCAGTTCTTC.

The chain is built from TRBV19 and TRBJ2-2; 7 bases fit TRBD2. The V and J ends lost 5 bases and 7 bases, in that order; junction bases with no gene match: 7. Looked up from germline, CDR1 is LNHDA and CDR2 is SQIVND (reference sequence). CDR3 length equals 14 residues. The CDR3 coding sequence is TGTGCCAGTAGTCCTGGCGGGAGCCTCGGGGAGCTGTTTTTT. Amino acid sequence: CASSPGGSLGELFF.